Sequencing of this TCR beta chain was carried out in a study of T cell responses to AZD1222 COVID-19 vaccine. Notes on this clone: Its specificity is unknown.

Sequenced by immunoSEQ multiplex PCR; TCRdb stores in-frame clones only, minus some. The sample yields approximately 100,000 clones, 90% seen once. Trimming took off 1 base at V and 0 bases at J, with 8 bases between the two ends. Germline CDR1 is SGHAT and CDR2 is FQDESV (reference sequence). CDR3 length: 15 residues. Second doses at about 4 or about 12 weeks were pooled. Findings of the study overall: In all cases, repertoires were sampled only after the peak T cell response. CD4 TCRs associated with vaccination spanned spike, dominating at 160-218 and 743-854.

This material consisted of peripheral blood, taken 28 days after the second AZD1222 dose. This TCR was recovered from an adult who received the AZD1222 COVID-19 vaccine. The chain joins TRBV11-1 to TRBJ2-3, with D maybe TRBD1 (5 bases). Written as DNA, the CDR3 is TGTGCCAGCAGCTTAGAGGGGCTCAGCACAGATACGCAGTATTTT. It is translated as CASSLEGLSTDTQYF.